Below, 3 T cell receptor beta chains from the same sample are listed, as sequenced in a study of T cell responses to AZD1222 COVID-19 vaccine. Method: immunoSEQ multiplex PCR; TCRdb's copy keeps in-frame clones and lacks some. In the table there are some 120,000 clones, about 85% of which are singletons. Sequenced here: peripheral blood, sampled on day 0 of AZD1222 vaccination. The receptor set was obtained from an adult in good health.

The chain carries TRBV4-3 and TRBJ2-3, with 8 bases aligning to TRBD1. Germline V lookup: CDR1 LGHNA, CDR2 YSLEER. After removal of 4 bases from V and 6 bases from J, the junction contained 12 bases not matched to a gene. This CDR3 region has 16 residues. This chain's CDR3 is CASSLRRTGIGDTQYF. The DNA for the CDR3 is TGCGCCAGCAGCCTTAGAAGGACAGGGATAGGGGATACGCAGTATTTT.

The chain is built from TRBV3-1 (or the pseudogene TRBV3-2) and TRBJ1-2; 7 nucleotides agree with TRBD1. After removal of 3 bases from V and 6 bases from J, the junction contained 10 bases not matched to a gene. Per the germline V gene, CDR1 is LGHDT and CDR2 is YNNKEL (reference sequence). The CDR3 sequence is 15 residues long. CDR3 loop: CASSHRGAGVNGYTF. In DNA, the CDR3 is TGTGCCAGCAGCCACAGGGGGGCAGGGGTGAATGGCTACACCTTC.

The CDR3 protein is CASSLHDITYEQYF. CDR3 bases: TGCGCCAGCAGCCTACACGACATCACCTACGAGCAGTACTTC. The chain couples TRBV5-1 to TRBJ2-7, with D hard to call. Germline-derived CDR1 and CDR2 are SGHRS and YFSETQ. There are 14 residues in the CDR3. Trimming cost V 4 bases and J 2 bases, with 13 bases left between them.